The entry below describes one T cell receptor beta chain. This clonotype was picked up many times. No cognate antigen has been identified for it. The input lacks base qualities; no much larger clone sits a single base away. CDR1 and CDR2, per the germline V gene (reference sequence), are DFQATT and SNEGSKA. Including the terminal cysteine and phenylalanine, the CDR3 comprises 15 residues. Solely the CDR3 DNA is kept, with 45 bases framed from the first base. V drops 1 base and J drops 0 bases, leaving 10 bases in between. Library prep was done by multiplex PCR. Sequencing was performed on an Illumina HiSeq 4000. To build TCR beta libraries, CDR3 regions were amplified by Arm-PCR using iRepertoire HTBI primers. Gel purification was performed on PCR products prior to sequencing. The authors processed their data as follows. A total of 62 TRBV and approximately 13 TRBJ segments were identified across samples and were used for gene usage analysis of CDR3 amino acid clonotypes. COPE and FqMerger were used to merge the filtered high-quality paired reads into contigs. BLAST was used to align contigs to IMGT TRBV, TRBD and TRBJ reference genes, and CDR3 was defined according to IMGT. Any clonotype with a frequency above 0.1% was classified as a highly expanded clone. Repertoire diversity was measured by Shannon entropy, and V-J evenness by the Gini coefficient. A clonotype found in more than one individual was treated as public. TCRdb reprocessing: public reads trimmed at Q25 with fastp, clones called with MiXCR, in-frame beta chains kept. Each CDR3 protein gets just one entry, which takes the most common genes and DNA from the rows behind it. The V and J calls and clone size come from TCRdb's table, not from the authors' own analysis. The sample has roughly 450,000 distinct CDR3 sequences on record, less than 25% of them singletons. Around 12% of the sample lies in the top ten.

The sample comes from a study of regulatory T cells in long-lasting Graves disease (dated by TCRdb to the early 2020s). Background on the whole study: Persistent Graves' disease meant more than 5 years of antithyroid drug treatment with TSH receptor autoantibodies that stayed positive. TCR sequencing covered 13 persistent and 20 or so newly diagnosed Graves' disease patients, around 35 samples in total. On average, persistent Graves' disease patients in the clinical cohort had been on antithyroid drugs for about 10.3 years. Patients with persistent Graves' disease were compared with patients with newly diagnosed Graves' disease using TCR sequencing and RNA sequencing of peripheral blood. The study took place in China and was registered as a clinical trial.

The sample's time point label is to be understood as: persistent/refractory GD, antithyroid drugs over 5 years with positive TRAb. RNA was extracted from PBMCs in TRIzol for both TCR sequencing and RNA sequencing. Graves' disease was diagnosed according to American Thyroid Association guidelines. Recruitment of patients was carried out at an endocrinology department in Xi'an, China. From each patient, around 9 milliliters of peripheral blood was collected into an EDTA anticoagulant tube. Ficoll Paque Plus density gradient separation was used to isolate PBMCs, and no further T cell sorting was done. An Agilent 2100 Bioanalyzer and agarose gel were used to check RNA quality, and a NanoDrop 2000 was used to measure RNA concentration. Overall study results and their limits: Persistent disease showed preferential use of TRBV28, TRBJ1-2 and TRBJ2-5, whereas newly diagnosed disease favored TRBV20-1 and TRBJ2-1. The authors noted that the small sample size was a limitation that may lower accuracy. Persistent Graves' disease patients showed lower TCR Shannon entropy and fewer highly expanded clones than newly diagnosed patients, suggesting clonal expansion. Persistent patients shared more public clonotypes among themselves (around 3,000) than newly diagnosed patients did (more than 950). Sequencing and analysis were limited to the TCR beta chain. Because the primary lesion, thyroid tissue, could not be accessed, the study looked at peripheral blood alone.

Recombination connected TRBV20-1 to TRBJ2-1, with TRBD2 as a weak D call on 7 bases. Sequences were derived from peripheral blood mononuclear cells (PBMCs), sampled when the disease was refractory, from a patient treated with antithyroid drugs. This sequence was found in a female donor with Graves disease. The CDR3 protein: CSARGGGRSYNEQFF. The nucleotides are TGCAGTGCTAGAGGCGGGGGCCGCTCCTACAATGAGCAGTTCTTC.